These 4 T cell receptor beta chains came from one sample sequenced in a study of neurological immune-mediated disorders. TCRdb reprocessed the 5' RACE reads with MiXCR, giving one entry per CDR3 protein. The profile shows 65,000 to 80,000 distinct CDR3 sequences, 4.8% of them singletons. The sequencing sample was made of PBMCs. These receptors all stem from a woman between 70 and 85 years old with multiple sclerosis.

This clonotype showed up many times. V gene TRBV20-1 combines with J gene TRBJ2-3; D remains ambiguous. Germline CDR1 is DFQATT and CDR2 is SNEGSKA (reference sequence). Trimming cost V 4 bases and J 0 bases, with 17 bases left between them. The CDR3 runs to 16 residues. CDR3 sequence: CSAKGLNQDSTDTQYF. The CDR3 DNA reads as TGCAGTGCTAAGGGCTTAAATCAAGACAGCACAGATACGCAGTATTTT.

This clonotype occurred many times. The V call is TRBV6-5, the J call TRBJ1-4, with D perhaps matching TRBD1 (6 bases). The CDR3 is made up of 14 amino acids. With 7 bases removed from V and 6 bases from J, the gap between germline ends came to 15 bases. Germline lookup yields CDR1 MNHEY and CDR2 SVGAGI. The CDR3 loop reads CASTVRGGDEKLFF. The CDR3 DNA reads as TGTGCCAGCACCGTAAGGGGGGGCGATGAAAAACTGTTTTTT.

In its sample, this clonotype was seen many times. The chain has TRBV20-1 and TRBJ1-5; D is ambiguous. This CDR3 is 13 amino acids long. Trimming took off 4 bases at V and 2 bases at J, with 9 bases between the two ends. Germline V gene data show CDR1 as DFQATT and CDR2 as SNEGSKA (reference sequence). The CDR3 region has the DNA TGCAGTGCTAAGGGATTTCGCAATCAGCCCCAGCATTTT. Its translation: CSAKGFRNQPQHF.

This rearrangement joins TRBV3-1 to TRBJ1-5, with TRBD1 matching 7 bases. The germline V gene has CDR1 LGHDT and CDR2 YNNKEL (reference sequence). The V gene end was trimmed by 6 bases and the J gene end by 3 bases; junction bases not matched to a gene: 11. The CDR3 runs 16 residues. CDR3 DNA: TGTGCCAGCAGTCGTGGGGACAGTGTGAACAATCAGCCCCAGCATTTT. Protein: CASSRGDSVNNQPQHF.